This is a list of T cell receptor beta chains from one sample in a study of T-cell reconstitution after alpha-beta-depleted transplantation in children. TCRdb fed the PCR reads into MiXCR, producing one record per CDR3 protein. The sample has fewer than 700,000 distinct CDR3 sequences, 10% to 15% seen once. Material: PBMCs, mostly from graft donor cells, obtained 360 days after TCRalphabeta/CD19-depleted stem cell transplant. All receptors come from a male patient aged 10-17 years who had a stem cell transplant for acute myeloid leukemia, so the T cells may come from the graft donor. Both conserved end residues are part of each CDR3. D genes are given only for firm matches. A row's size may be missing; if present it is once, few, many or a size class.

V: TRBV7-8; J: TRBJ2-7; D: TRBD1; size: few; DNA: TGTGCCAGCAGCTTAGCCGGGACAGGGGAAGGCGAGCAGTACTTC; CDR3: CASSLAGTGEGEQYF
V: TRBV27; J: TRBJ2-7; D: TRBD2; size: many; DNA: TGTGCCAGCAGTTTATCTAGCGGGATGTACGAGCAGTACTTC; CDR3: CASSLSSGMYEQYF
V: TRBV7-8; J: TRBJ2-3; D: .; size: few; DNA: TGTGCCAGCAGCTTAACCCCGAGCAGGATTGGAAGCACAGATACGCAGTATTTT; CDR3: CASSLTPSRIGSTDTQYF
V: TRBV7-9; J: TRBJ2-7; D: TRBD1; size: .; DNA: TGTGCCAGCAGCTTAGCGGGACAGGGGCATTCCTACGAGCAGTACTTC; CDR3: CASSLAGQGHSYEQYF
V: TRBV7-2; J: TRBJ2-7; D: .; size: few; DNA: TGTGCCAGCAGCTTAGTGGCAGGGAGAAAAGGCGAGCAGTACTTC; CDR3: CASSLVAGRKGEQYF
V: TRBV20-1; J: TRBJ2-1; D: TRBD2; size: .; DNA: TGCAGTGCTGATTACCCCCAACTAGCGACTAGCTCCTACAATGAGCAGTTCTTC; CDR3: CSADYPQLATSSYNEQFF
V: TRBV28; J: TRBJ2-7; D: .; size: .; DNA: TGTGCCAGCAGTTTTTTAGCACCGACCTTCTACGAGCAGTACTTC; CDR3: CASSFLAPTFYEQYF
V: TRBV27; J: TRBJ2-5; D: .; size: many; DNA: TGTGCCAGCAGGGATCTAGCTGGAGAGACCCAGTACTTC; CDR3: CASRDLAGETQYF
V: TRBV20-1; J: TRBJ1-2; D: .; size: .; DNA: TGCAGTGCTAGAACTCAGGGGAATGGCTACACCTTC; CDR3: CSARTQGNGYTF
V: TRBV20-1; J: TRBJ2-2; D: .; size: .; DNA: TGCAGTGCTAGAGATTGGGGCTCTGGTTTGTCCGGGGAGCTGTTTTTT; CDR3: CSARDWGSGLSGELFF
V: TRBV4-2; J: TRBJ1-5; D: .; size: .; DNA: TGTGCCAGCAGCCAAGGAACGGAAGAGGCCCAGCATTTT; CDR3: CASSQGTEEAQHF
V: TRBV30; J: TRBJ2-2; D: .; size: .; DNA: TGTGCCTGGTCCGCGGCGGGAAGGTATACCGGGGAGCTGTTTTTT; CDR3: CAWSAAGRYTGELFF
V: TRBV27; J: TRBJ2-1; D: .; size: .; DNA: TGTGCCAGCGCTCCCCGATGGCTGGAGGCCTACAATGAGCAGTTCTTC; CDR3: CASAPRWLEAYNEQFF
V: TRBV4-2; J: TRBJ1-1; D: .; size: few; DNA: TGTGCCAGCAGCCAAGAGATAACTGTGGGTTTGAACACTGAAGCTTTCTTT; CDR3: CASSQEITVGLNTEAFF
V: TRBV6-2/TRBV6-3; J: TRBJ2-2; D: TRBD1; size: .; DNA: TGTGCCACACGTGACAGGGTGAACACCGGGGAGCTGTTTTTT; CDR3: CATRDRVNTGELFF
V: TRBV27; J: TRBJ2-2; D: .; size: .; DNA: TGTGCCAGCAGTTTACATCAGGGGCGCGCCGGGGAGCTGTTTTTT; CDR3: CASSLHQGRAGELFF
V: TRBV4-1; J: TRBJ2-7; D: TRBD1; size: .; DNA: TGCGCCAGCAGCCAAGAAGAGACAGGGGGGTACGAGCAGTACTTC; CDR3: CASSQEETGGYEQYF
V: TRBV18; J: TRBJ2-3; D: TRBD2; size: few; DNA: TGTGCCAGCTCACCGTCGAGCGGGAGGGCGGCAGATACGCAGTATTTT; CDR3: CASSPSSGRAADTQYF
V: TRBV29-1; J: TRBJ2-6; D: .; size: many; DNA: TGCAGCGTTGTTGTTGTTCCAAAGAGGGCTGGGGCCAACGTCCTGACTTTC; CDR3: CSVVVVPKRAGANVLTF
V: TRBV28; J: TRBJ2-7; D: TRBD2; size: many; DNA: TGTGCCAGCAGTTCCCTACGCGGGACTAGCGGGAGATTCTACGAGCAGTACTTC; CDR3: CASSSLRGTSGRFYEQYF
V: TRBV5-6; J: TRBJ2-7; D: TRBD2; size: .; DNA: TGTGCCAGCAGCTTGTGGGGAGTGCTAGCGGGAGAAAGGTACGAGCAGTACTTC; CDR3: CASSLWGVLAGERYEQYF
V: TRBV4-3; J: TRBJ1-2; D: .; size: .; DNA: TGCGCCAGCAGCCAAGATCAGGGAGGCCTAGCTAACTATGGCTACACCTTC; CDR3: CASSQDQGGLANYGYTF
V: TRBV6-1; J: TRBJ2-7; D: TRBD2; size: .; DNA: TGTGCCAGCAGTACCCCGGGACTAGCCTACGAGCAGTACTTC; CDR3: CASSTPGLAYEQYF
V: TRBV6-5; J: TRBJ2-1; D: TRBD1; size: many; DNA: TGTGCCAGCAGTCTCGACAGGGCCCCCAATGAGCAGTTCTTC; CDR3: CASSLDRAPNEQFF
V: TRBV20-1; J: TRBJ2-5; D: TRBD2; size: .; DNA: TGCAGTATCAACCCTCTGCCCCTCACTAGCGGGAAAGAGACCCAGTACTTC; CDR3: CSINPLPLTSGKETQYF
V: TRBV27; J: TRBJ2-5; D: .; size: .; DNA: TGTGCCAGCTGGGGGGGCTCACTCCAAAGGAGGACCCAGTACTTC; CDR3: CASWGGSLQRRTQYF
V: TRBV12-3/TRBV12-4; J: TRBJ2-5; D: .; size: many; DNA: TGTGCCAGCAGTTCTTGGGAGACCCAGTACTTC; CDR3: CASSSWETQYF
V: TRBV11-2; J: TRBJ2-5; D: .; size: many; DNA: TGTGCCAGCAGCTTGGAGATAGAGACCCAGTACTTC; CDR3: CASSLEIETQYF
V: TRBV20-1; J: TRBJ2-1; D: TRBD2; size: .; DNA: TGCAGTGCTAGAGATATGGCGGGAGGGCGTAATGAGCAGTTCTTC; CDR3: CSARDMAGGRNEQFF
V: TRBV10-3; J: TRBJ2-7; D: .; size: .; DNA: TGTGCTACCGCCTGGGATTCCTACGAGCAGTACTTC; CDR3: CATAWDSYEQYF
V: TRBV4-3; J: TRBJ2-7; D: TRBD2; size: .; DNA: TGCGCCAGCAGCCAAGATGGGCCGGGAGGGCCCCACGAGCAGTACTTC; CDR3: CASSQDGPGGPHEQYF
V: TRBV28; J: TRBJ2-7; D: TRBD2; size: few; DNA: TGTGCCAGCAGTTCCCCCCAAGGACTAGCCTACGAGCAGTACTTC; CDR3: CASSSPQGLAYEQYF
V: TRBV20-1; J: TRBJ1-1; D: .; size: .; DNA: TGCAGTGCTAGTTGGGCAGGTCTCGACACTGAAGCTTTCTTT; CDR3: CSASWAGLDTEAFF
V: TRBV12-3/TRBV12-4; J: TRBJ2-7; D: .; size: few; DNA: TGTGCCAGCAGAGTTTCCCCGGGTGGTGGCGAGCAGTACTTC; CDR3: CASRVSPGGGEQYF
V: TRBV7-8; J: TRBJ2-7; D: .; size: many; DNA: TGTGCCAGCAGCTTACCCCCTGTCAGGGGGGGCTCCTACGAGCAGTACTTC; CDR3: CASSLPPVRGGSYEQYF
V: TRBV18; J: TRBJ2-5; D: .; size: few; DNA: TGTGCCAGCTCTCCATGGTGGCTACAAGAGACCCAGTACTTC; CDR3: CASSPWWLQETQYF
V: TRBV30; J: TRBJ1-1; D: .; size: .; DNA: TGTGCCTGGAGTGTACTTGAGGGAAGTGAAGCTTTCTTT; CDR3: CAWSVLEGSEAFF
V: TRBV19; J: TRBJ2-1; D: .; size: many; DNA: TGTGCCAGTAGTATGGGACCCTACAATGAGCAGTTCTTC; CDR3: CASSMGPYNEQFF
V: TRBV28; J: TRBJ2-7; D: TRBD2; size: many; DNA: TGTGCCAGCTTTGCGGGAGGGTACGAGCAGTACTTC; CDR3: CASFAGGYEQYF
V: TRBV7-3; J: TRBJ2-1; D: .; size: few; DNA: TGTGCCAGCAGCCCTTTGACCCCCGAGCAGTTCTTC; CDR3: CASSPLTPEQFF
V: TRBV5-5; J: TRBJ1-2; D: .; size: .; DNA: TGTGCCAGCAGCTTCGCGACCCCCTATGGCTACACCTTC; CDR3: CASSFATPYGYTF
V: TRBV29-1; J: TRBJ2-7; D: .; size: .; DNA: TGCAGCGTCACAAGAGCCTACGAGCAGTACTTC; CDR3: CSVTRAYEQYF
V: TRBV6-1; J: TRBJ2-4; D: TRBD2; size: few; DNA: TGTGCCAGCAGCCCATCGGGGGGAACGGCCAAAAACATTCAGTACTTC; CDR3: CASSPSGGTAKNIQYF
V: TRBV20-1; J: TRBJ1-5; D: .; size: .; DNA: TGCAGCCAAGCCAGGGGAAGCAATCAGCCCCAGCATTTT; CDR3: CSQARGSNQPQHF
V: TRBV7-2; J: TRBJ2-7; D: .; size: few; DNA: TGTGCCAGCAGCGCCCCGCCGCGGAATGAGCAGTACTTC; CDR3: CASSAPPRNEQYF
V: TRBV12-3/TRBV12-4; J: TRBJ1-2; D: .; size: few; DNA: TGTGCCAGCAGTTCCATTAGAGGGTGGGGCTACACCTTC; CDR3: CASSSIRGWGYTF
V: TRBV6-2/TRBV6-3; J: TRBJ2-1; D: TRBD2; size: few; DNA: TGTGCCAGCAGGTCAACTAGCGGGAGGAATCACAATGAGCAGTTCTTC; CDR3: CASRSTSGRNHNEQFF